This T cell receptor (beta chain) is from a study of shared clonotypes between healthy human individuals. Across the whole study: Aged 18 to 49, the donors were two women and a few men. Study-wide points: There were few donors, and this limited the genetic and exposure-history diversity represented. Relative to their counterparts shared across all four donors, non-shared clonotypes exhibited diminished generation probabilities.

The naive CD8 population came from CD45RO-negative cells selected for CCR7, without terminally differentiated effector memory CD45RA+ cells. Trimming removed 10 bases from V and 9 bases from J; junction bases left unmatched: 19. This CDR3 is built from 16 residues. CDR1 is ENHRY, CDR2 SYGVKD, per germline. Sequencing used immunoSEQ multiplex PCR; TCRdb keeps in-frame clones, though not all of them. The sample includes fewer than 850,000 clones, roughly 96% of them seen just once. In regard to this clone: No antigen is known for it.

This clonotype originated in a man in his thirties or forties in good health. The V and J genes are TRBV10-3 and TRBJ2-2, with 8 bases that match TRBD2. Sequenced material: naive CD8+ T cells sorted from blood. The CDR3 nucleotides read TGTGCCACAGAGGGTGGGGACACTAGCGGACCCCGGGAGCTGTTTTTT. It is translated as CATEGGDTSGPRELFF.